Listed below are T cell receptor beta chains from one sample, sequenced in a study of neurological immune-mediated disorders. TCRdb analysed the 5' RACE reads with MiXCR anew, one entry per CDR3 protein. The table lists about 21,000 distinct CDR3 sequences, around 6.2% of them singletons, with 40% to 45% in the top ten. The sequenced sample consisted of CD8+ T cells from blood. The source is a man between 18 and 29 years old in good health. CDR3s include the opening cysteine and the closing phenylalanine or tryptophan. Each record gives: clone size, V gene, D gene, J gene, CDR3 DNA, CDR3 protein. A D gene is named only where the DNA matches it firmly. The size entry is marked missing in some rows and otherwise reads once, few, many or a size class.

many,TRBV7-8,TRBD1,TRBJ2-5,TGTGCCAGCAGCTTAGACCGGGACAGGGGTAGAGAGACCCAGTACTTC,CASSLDRDRGRETQYF
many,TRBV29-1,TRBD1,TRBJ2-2,TGCAGCGTTGCAGGGGGCTACACCGGGGAGCTGTTTTTT,CSVAGGYTGELFF
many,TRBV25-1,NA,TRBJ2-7,TGTGCCAGCAGTGAGACAGGAGCCTACGAGCAGTACTTC,CASSETGAYEQYF
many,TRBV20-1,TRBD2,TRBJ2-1,TGCAGTGTGTTTCTAGCGGGGGGGCTTGATGAGCAGTTCTTC,CSVFLAGGLDEQFF
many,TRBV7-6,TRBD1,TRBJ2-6,TGTGCCAGCAGCCCCCGGACAGGGTACGAGGCCAACGTCCTGACTTTC,CASSPRTGYEANVLTF
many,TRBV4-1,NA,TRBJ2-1,TGCGCCAGCAGCCACACGTGGAATGAGCAGTTCTTC,CASSHTWNEQFF
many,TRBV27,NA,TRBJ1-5,TGTGCCAGCAGGGTTACTAGGAACCAGCCCCAGCATTTT,CASRVTRNQPQHF
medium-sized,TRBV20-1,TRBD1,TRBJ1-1,TGCAGTGCGAGGACAGGGGAGCACACTGAAGCTTTCTTT,CSARTGEHTEAFF
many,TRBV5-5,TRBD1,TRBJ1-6,TGTGCCAGCATCTTGGGGACAGGGGGTTCACCCCTCCACTTT,CASILGTGGSPLHF
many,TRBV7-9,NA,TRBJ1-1,TGTGCCAGCAGCTTCCCTCCGGGACAGAACACTGAAGCTTTCTTT,CASSFPPGQNTEAFF
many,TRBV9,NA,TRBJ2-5,TGTGCCAGCAGCGCCGGATTTTTGCAGTACTTC,CASSAGFLQYF
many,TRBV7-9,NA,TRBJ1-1,TGTGCCAGCAGCGACCCCGCCGAGAACACTGAAGCTTTCTTT,CASSDPAENTEAFF
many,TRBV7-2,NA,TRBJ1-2,TGTGCCAGCAGCTTAGCCATTTATGGCTACACCTTC,CASSLAIYGYTF
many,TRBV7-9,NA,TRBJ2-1,TGTGCCAGCAGCATCGGCGGGACTCCCCGATACAATGAGCAGTTCTTC,CASSIGGTPRYNEQFF
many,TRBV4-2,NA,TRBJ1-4,TGTGCCAGCAGCCAAATTAATGAAAAACTGTTTTTT,CASSQINEKLFF
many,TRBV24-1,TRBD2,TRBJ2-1,TGTGCCACCAGTGATCCCGGACTAGCGGGGGCCCAGTTGTTCTTC,CATSDPGLAGAQLFF
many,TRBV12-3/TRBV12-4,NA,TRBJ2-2,TGTGCCAGCAGTCCTCGGGTGAACACCGGGGAGCTGTTTTTT,CASSPRVNTGELFF
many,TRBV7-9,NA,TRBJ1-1,TGTGCCAGCAGCCCCGACGGGGCTGGCACTGAAGCTTTCTTT,CASSPDGAGTEAFF
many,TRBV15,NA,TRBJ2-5,TGTGCCACCAGCAGAGATTGGCAGGGAAGCAAAGAGACCCAGTACTTC,CATSRDWQGSKETQYF
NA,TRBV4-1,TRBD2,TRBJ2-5,TGCGCCAGCAGCCAATTGGGTCCTAGACTAGCGGGGCAAGAGACCCAGTACTTC,CASSQLGPRLAGQETQYF
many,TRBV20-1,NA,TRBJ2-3,TGCAGCATCATCCCAGACAGCAGCCTCGATACGCAGTATTTT,CSIIPDSSLDTQYF
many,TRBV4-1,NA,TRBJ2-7,TGCGCCAGCAGCCAAGTCGCCGGAGTCTACGAGCAGTACTTC,CASSQVAGVYEQYF
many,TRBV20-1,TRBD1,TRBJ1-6,TGCAGTGCTAGAGACGGGGGGCTAGGGGGCAGTTCACCCCTCCACTTT,CSARDGGLGGSSPLHF
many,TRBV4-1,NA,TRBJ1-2,TGCGCCAGCAGCCAAGACGCTCGGACAGCCCCAGGTGGTGGCTACACCTTC,CASSQDARTAPGGGYTF
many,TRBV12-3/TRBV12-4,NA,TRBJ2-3,TGTGCCAGCAGTCCCCAACACCCGACCAGCACAGATACGCAGTATTTT,CASSPQHPTSTDTQYF
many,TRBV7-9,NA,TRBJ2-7,TGTGCCAGCAGCTCCCTCAGGGACGAGCAGTACTTC,CASSSLRDEQYF
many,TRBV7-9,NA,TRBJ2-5,TGTGCCAGCAGCCCACAAACTCCCCAAGAGACCCAGTACTTC,CASSPQTPQETQYF
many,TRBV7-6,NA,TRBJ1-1,TGTGCCAGCAGCTTATCGGGCGGCGGAAGTAGAGGCTACACTGAAGCTTTCTTT,CASSLSGGGSRGYTEAFF
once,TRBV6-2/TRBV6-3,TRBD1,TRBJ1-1,TGTGCCATCAGTAACGACAGGGGGGTAGGCACTGAAGCTTTCTTT,CAISNDRGVGTEAFF
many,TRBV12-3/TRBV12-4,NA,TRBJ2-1,TGTGCCAGCAGTTTGCAGGGACCTTACAATGAGCAGTTCTTC,CASSLQGPYNEQFF
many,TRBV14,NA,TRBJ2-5,TGTGCCAGCAGCGTGCGGCGGCGGGAGACCCAGTACTTC,CASSVRRRETQYF
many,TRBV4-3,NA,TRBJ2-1,TGCGCCAGCAGCCAAGGCGATTCTACAGGTTATGAGCAGTTCTTC,CASSQGDSTGYEQFF
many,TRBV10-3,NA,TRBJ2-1,TGTGCCATCAGTGAGGTTGGGACCGACACCAACTTC,CAISEVGTDTNF
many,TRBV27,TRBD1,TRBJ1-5,TGTGCCAGCAGTTCCGGGACAGGGGCAACTCAGCCCCAGCATTTT,CASSSGTGATQPQHF
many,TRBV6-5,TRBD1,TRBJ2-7,TGTGCCAGCAGTGACGGGACAGGGATCTACGAGCAGTACTTC,CASSDGTGIYEQYF
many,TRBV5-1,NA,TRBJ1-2,TGCGCCAGCAGCTTAAGGCAGGGAATAAACTATGGCTACACCTTC,CASSLRQGINYGYTF
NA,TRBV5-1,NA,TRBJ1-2,TGCGCCAGCAGCTTTTTAGGGGAGGAGAACTATGGCTACACCTTC,CASSFLGEENYGYTF
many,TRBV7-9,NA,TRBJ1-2,TGTGCCAGCAGCTTACCACAGGGAGCGCCTGGGTATGGCTACACCTTC,CASSLPQGAPGYGYTF
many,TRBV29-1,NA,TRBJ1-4,TGCAGCGGACGACAGAAAGAAAATGAAAAACTGTTTTTT,CSGRQKENEKLFF
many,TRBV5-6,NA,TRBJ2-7,TGTGCCAGCAGCTCATTGCAAGGGAAGAGCTCCTACGAGCAGTACTTC,CASSSLQGKSSYEQYF
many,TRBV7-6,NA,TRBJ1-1,TGTGCCAGCAGCTTAGGGGGGGGCGGAGGAGGCACTGAAGCTTTCTTT,CASSLGGGGGGTEAFF
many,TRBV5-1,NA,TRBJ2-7,TGCGCCAGCAGCTTGAGGAGCTCCTACGAGCAGTACTTC,CASSLRSSYEQYF
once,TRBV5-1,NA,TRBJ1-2,TGCGCTATCAGCTTGGACGGCTATGGCTACACCTTC,CAISLDGYGYTF
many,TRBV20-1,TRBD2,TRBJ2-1,TGCAGTGCCACGGGGGGGGTCTACAATGAGCAGTTCTTC,CSATGGVYNEQFF
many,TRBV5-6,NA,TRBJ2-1,TGTGCCAGCAGCCTCAGACAGGCCAATGAGCAGTTCTTC,CASSLRQANEQFF
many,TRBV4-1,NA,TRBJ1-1,TGCGCCAGCAGCGGTACAGGTCATGAAGCTTTCTTT,CASSGTGHEAFF
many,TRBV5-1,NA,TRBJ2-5,TGCGCCAGCAGCACATGGGAGACCCAGTACTTC,CASSTWETQYF
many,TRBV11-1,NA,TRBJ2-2,TGTGCCAGCAGCTTAGTAGTCGGGGCCACCGGGGAGCTGTTTTTT,CASSLVVGATGELFF
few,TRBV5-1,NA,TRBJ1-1,TGCGCCAGCAGCTTGGGGGGATGGGGGAACACTGAAGCTTTCTTT,CASSLGGWGNTEAFF
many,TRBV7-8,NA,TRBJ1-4,TGTGCCAGCAGCTTTTGGGGTGTTGCAACTAATGAAAAACTGTTTTTT,CASSFWGVATNEKLFF
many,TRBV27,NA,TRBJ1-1,TGTGCCAGCAGTTTATTAGGAGGGGCTGAAGCTTTCTTT,CASSLLGGAEAFF
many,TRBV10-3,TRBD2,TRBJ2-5,TGTGCCATCAGTCGACTAGCGGGGGGTCAAGAGACCCAGTACTTC,CAISRLAGGQETQYF
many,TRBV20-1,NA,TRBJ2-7,TGCAGTGCTAAAACCGCCCAACCCTACGAGCAGTACTTC,CSAKTAQPYEQYF
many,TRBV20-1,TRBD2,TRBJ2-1,TGCAGTGCTAGTAGCGGGGGGAGCTCCTACAATGAGCAGTTCTTC,CSASSGGSSYNEQFF
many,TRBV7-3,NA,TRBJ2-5,TGTGCCAGCAGCTTAACAGGGGCGGAGACCCAGTACTTC,CASSLTGAETQYF